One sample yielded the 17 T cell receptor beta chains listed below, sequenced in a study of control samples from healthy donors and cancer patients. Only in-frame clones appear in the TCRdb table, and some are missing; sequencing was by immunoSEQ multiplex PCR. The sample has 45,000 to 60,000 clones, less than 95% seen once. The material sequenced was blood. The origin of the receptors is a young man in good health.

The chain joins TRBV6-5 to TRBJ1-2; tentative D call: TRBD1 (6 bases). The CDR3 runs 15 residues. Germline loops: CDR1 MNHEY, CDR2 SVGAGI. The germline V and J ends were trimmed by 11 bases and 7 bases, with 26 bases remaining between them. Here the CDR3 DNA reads TGTGCCGCCCGCATTCTTGGACAGATCACGGCTGGCTACACCTTC. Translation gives CAARILGQITAGYTF.

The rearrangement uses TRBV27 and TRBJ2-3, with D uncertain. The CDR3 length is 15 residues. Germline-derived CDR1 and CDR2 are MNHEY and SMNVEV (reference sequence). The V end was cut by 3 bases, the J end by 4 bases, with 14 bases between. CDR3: CASSLGLVGPDTQYF. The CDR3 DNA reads TGTGCCAGCAGTTTGGGTCTAGTTGGGCCAGATACGCAGTATTTT.

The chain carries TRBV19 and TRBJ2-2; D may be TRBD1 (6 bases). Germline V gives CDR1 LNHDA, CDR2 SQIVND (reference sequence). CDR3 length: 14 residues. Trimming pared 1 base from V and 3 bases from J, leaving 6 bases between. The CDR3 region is CASSIAGDTGELFF. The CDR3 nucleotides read TGTGCCAGTAGTATAGCAGGGGACACCGGGGAGCTGTTTTTT.

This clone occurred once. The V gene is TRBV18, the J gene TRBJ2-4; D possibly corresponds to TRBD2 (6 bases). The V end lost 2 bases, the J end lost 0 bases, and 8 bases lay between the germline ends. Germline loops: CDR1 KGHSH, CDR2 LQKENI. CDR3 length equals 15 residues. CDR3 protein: CASSPSGLAKNIQYF. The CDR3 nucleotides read TGTGCCAGCTCACCATCGGGACTAGCCAAAAACATTCAGTACTTC.

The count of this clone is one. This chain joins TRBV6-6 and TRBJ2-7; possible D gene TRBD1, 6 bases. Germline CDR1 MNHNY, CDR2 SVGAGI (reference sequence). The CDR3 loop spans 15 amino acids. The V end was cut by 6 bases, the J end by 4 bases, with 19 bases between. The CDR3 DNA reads TGTGCCAGCAGCGACAGGACTGGGATAGGGTACGAGCAGTACTTC. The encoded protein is CASSDRTGIGYEQYF.

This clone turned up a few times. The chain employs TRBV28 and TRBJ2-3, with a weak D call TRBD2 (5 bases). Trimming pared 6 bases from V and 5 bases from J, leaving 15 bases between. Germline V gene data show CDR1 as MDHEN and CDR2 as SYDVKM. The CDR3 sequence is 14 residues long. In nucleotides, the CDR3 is TGTGCCAGCAGGTTCGGAGGACTGGGAGATACGCAGTATTTT. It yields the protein CASRFGGLGDTQYF.

The DNA for the CDR3 is TGTGCCAGCAGTGTCGGTGACAGGGGACGATACAATGAGCAGTTCTTC. This sequence encodes CASSVGDRGRYNEQFF. The chain recombines TRBV6-1 with TRBJ2-1; 8 bases agree with TRBD1. Trimming removed 4 bases from V and 4 bases from J; junction bases left unmatched: 9. Germline V gene data show CDR1 as MNHNS and CDR2 as SASEGT. This CDR3 spans 16 amino acids.

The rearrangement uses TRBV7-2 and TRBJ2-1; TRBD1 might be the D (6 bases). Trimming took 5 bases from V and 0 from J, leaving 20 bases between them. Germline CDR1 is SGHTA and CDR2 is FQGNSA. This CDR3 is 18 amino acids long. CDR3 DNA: TGTGCCAGCAGCCTTAGACCAGGACAGACAAGCTCCTACAATGAGCAGTTCTTC. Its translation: CASSLRPGQTSSYNEQFF.

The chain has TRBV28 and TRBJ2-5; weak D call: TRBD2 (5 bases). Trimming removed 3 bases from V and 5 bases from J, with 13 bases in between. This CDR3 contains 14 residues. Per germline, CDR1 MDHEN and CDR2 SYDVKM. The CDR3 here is CASSFGEGGETQYF. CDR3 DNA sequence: TGTGCCAGCAGTTTCGGTGAGGGCGGGGAGACCCAGTACTTC.

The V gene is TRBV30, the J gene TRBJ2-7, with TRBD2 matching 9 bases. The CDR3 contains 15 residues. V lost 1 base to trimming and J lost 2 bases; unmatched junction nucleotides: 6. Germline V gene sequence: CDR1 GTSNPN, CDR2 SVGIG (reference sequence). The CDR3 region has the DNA TGTGCCTGGAGTGGGGGCAGCGGGAGGCCCTACGAGCAGTACTTC. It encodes CAWSGGSGRPYEQYF.

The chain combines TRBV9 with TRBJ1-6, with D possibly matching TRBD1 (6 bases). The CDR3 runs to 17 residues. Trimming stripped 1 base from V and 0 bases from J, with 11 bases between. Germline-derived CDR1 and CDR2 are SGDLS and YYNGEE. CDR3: CASSVLDRSSYNSPLHF. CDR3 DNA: TGTGCCAGCAGCGTACTAGACAGGAGCTCCTATAATTCACCCCTCCACTTT.

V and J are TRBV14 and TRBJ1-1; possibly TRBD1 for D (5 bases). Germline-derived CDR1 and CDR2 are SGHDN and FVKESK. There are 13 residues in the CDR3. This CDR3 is CVLRSRPRGEAFF. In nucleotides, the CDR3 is TGTGTCCTTAGGAGTCGGCCTAGGGGTGAAGCTTTCTTT.

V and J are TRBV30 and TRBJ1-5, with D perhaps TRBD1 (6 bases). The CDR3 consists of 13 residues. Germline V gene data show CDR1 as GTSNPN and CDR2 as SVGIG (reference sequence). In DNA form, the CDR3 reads TGTGCTGTGGGAAGGAGGGGGGATCAGCCCCAGCATTTT. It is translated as CAVGRRGDQPQHF. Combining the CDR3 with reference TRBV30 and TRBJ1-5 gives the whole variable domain SQTIHQWPATLVQPVGSPLSLECTVEGTSNPNLYWYRQAAGRGLQLLFYSVGIGQISSEVPQNLSASRPQDRQFILSSKKLLLSDSGFYLCAVGRRGDQPQHFGDGTRLSIL.

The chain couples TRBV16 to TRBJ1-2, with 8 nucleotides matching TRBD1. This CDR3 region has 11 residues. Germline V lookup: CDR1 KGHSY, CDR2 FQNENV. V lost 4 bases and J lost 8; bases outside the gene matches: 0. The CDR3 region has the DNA TGTGCCAGCAGCCCAGGGGGCGGCTACACCTTC. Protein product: CASSPGGGYTF. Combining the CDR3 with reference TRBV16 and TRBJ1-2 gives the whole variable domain GEEVAQTPKHLVRGEGQKAKLYCAPIKGHSYVFWYQQVLKNEFKFLISFQNENVFDETGMPKERFSAKCLPNSPCSLEIQATKLEDSAVYFCASSPGGGYTFGSGTRLTVV.

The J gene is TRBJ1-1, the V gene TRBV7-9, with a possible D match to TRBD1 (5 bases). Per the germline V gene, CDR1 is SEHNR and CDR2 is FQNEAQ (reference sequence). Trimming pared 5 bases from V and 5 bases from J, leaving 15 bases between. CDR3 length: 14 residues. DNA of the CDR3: TGTGCCAGCAGCACCCCCCGGCGGGGGACTGAAGCTTTCTTT. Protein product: CASSTPRRGTEAFF.

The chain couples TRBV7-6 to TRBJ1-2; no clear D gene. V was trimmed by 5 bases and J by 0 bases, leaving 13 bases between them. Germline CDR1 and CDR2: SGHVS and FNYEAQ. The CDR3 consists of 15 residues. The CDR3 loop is CASSPEPRTNYGYTF. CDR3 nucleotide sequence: TGTGCCAGCAGCCCAGAACCAAGGACTAACTATGGCTACACCTTC. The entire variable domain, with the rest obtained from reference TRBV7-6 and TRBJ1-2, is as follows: GAGVSQSPRYKVTKRGQDVALRCDPISGHVSLYWYRQALGQGPEFLTYFNYEAQQDKSGLPNDRFSAERPEGSISTLTIQRTEQRDSAMYRCASSPEPRTNYGYTFGSGTRLTVV.

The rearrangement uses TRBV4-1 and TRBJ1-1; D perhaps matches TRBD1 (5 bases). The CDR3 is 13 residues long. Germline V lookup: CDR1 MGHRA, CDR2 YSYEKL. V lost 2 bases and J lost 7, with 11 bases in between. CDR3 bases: TGCGCCAGCAGCCAACCAGGGAGGATTGAAGCTTTCTTT. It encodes CASSQPGRIEAFF.